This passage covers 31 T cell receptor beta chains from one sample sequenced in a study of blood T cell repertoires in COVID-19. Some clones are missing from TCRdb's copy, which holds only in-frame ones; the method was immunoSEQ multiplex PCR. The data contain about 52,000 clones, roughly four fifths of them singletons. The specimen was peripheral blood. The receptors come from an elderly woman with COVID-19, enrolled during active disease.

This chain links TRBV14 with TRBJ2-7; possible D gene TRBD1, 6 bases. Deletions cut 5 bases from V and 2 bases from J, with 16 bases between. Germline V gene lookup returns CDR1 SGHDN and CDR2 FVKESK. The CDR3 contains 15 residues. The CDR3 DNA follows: TGTGCCAGCAGCTATCTACAGGGATTCACCTACGAGCAGTACTTC. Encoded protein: CASSYLQGFTYEQYF.

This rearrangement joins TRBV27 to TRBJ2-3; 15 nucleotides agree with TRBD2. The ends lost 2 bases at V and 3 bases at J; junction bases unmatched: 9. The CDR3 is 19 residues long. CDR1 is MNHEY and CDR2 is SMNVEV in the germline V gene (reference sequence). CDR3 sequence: CASSLSGTSGRMRTDTQYF. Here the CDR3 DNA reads TGTGCCAGCAGTTTAAGTGGGACTAGCGGGAGGATGAGAACAGATACGCAGTATTTT.

The CDR3 bases are TGTGCCAGCAGTTTCGTCGGGAGGGCCCTCAATGAGCAGTTCTTC. Protein product: CASSFVGRALNEQFF. This chain uses TRBV28 with TRBJ2-1; 8 bases map to TRBD2. Germline-derived CDR1 and CDR2 are MDHEN and SYDVKM. CDR3 length: 15 residues. V shed 3 bases and J 6 bases; nucleotides not matched to a gene: 7.

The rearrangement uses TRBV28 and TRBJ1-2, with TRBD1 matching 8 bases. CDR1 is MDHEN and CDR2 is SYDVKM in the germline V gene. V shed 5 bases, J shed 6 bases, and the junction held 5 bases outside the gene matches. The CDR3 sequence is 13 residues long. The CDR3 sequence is CASSTGGMDGYTF. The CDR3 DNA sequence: TGTGCCAGCAGTACAGGGGGAATGGATGGCTACACCTTC.

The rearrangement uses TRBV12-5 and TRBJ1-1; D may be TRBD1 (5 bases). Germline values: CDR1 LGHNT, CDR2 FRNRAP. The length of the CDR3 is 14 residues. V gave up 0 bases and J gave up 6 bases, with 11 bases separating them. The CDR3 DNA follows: TGTGCTAGTGGTTTGGTACCTCAGGGTTCTGAAGCTTTCTTT. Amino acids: CASGLVPQGSEAFF. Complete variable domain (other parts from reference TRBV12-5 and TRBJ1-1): DARVTQTPRHKVTEMGQEVTMRCQPILGHNTVFWYRQTMMQGLELLAYFRNRAPLDDSGMPKDRFSAEMPDATLATLKIQPSEPRDSAVYFCASGLVPQGSEAFFGQGTRLTVV.

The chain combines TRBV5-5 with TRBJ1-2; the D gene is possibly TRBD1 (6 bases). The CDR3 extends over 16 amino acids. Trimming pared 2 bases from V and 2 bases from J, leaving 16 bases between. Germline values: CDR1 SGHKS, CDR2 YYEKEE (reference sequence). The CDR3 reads CASSFLPGDLNYGYTF. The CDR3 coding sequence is TGTGCCAGCAGCTTCCTTCCAGGGGACCTCAACTATGGCTACACCTTC.

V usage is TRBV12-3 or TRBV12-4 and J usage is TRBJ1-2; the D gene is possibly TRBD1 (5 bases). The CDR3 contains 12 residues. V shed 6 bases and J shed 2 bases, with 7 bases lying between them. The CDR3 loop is CASRAGNYGYTF. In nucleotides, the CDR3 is TGTGCCAGCAGAGCAGGGAACTATGGCTACACCTTC.

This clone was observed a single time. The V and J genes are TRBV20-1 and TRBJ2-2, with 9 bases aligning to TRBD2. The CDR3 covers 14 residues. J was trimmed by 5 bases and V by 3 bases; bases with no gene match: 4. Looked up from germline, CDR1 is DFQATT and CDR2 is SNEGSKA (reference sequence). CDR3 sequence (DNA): TGCAGTGCTAGTGGACTAGCGAGGACCGGGGAGCTGTTTTTT. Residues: CSASGLARTGELFF.

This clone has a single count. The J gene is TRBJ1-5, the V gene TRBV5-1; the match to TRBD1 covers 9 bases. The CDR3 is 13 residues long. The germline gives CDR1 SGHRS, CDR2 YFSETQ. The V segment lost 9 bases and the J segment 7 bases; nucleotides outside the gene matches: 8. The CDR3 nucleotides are TGCGCCACTTCGACAGGGACAGGGCAGCCCCAGCATTTT. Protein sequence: CATSTGTGQPQHF.

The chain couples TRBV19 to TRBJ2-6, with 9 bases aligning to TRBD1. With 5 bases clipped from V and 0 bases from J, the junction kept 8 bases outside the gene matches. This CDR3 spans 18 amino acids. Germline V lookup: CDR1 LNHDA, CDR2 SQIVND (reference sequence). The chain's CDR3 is CASSVTGGGSSGANVLTF. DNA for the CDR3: TGTGCCAGTAGTGTGACAGGGGGAGGGTCCTCTGGGGCCAACGTCCTGACTTTC. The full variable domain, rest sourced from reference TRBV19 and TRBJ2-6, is DGGITQSPKYLFRKEGQNVTLSCEQNLNHDAMYWYRQDPGQGLRLIYYSQIVNDFQKGDIAEGYSVSREKKESFPLTVTSAQKNPTAFYLCASSVTGGGSSGANVLTFGAGSRLTVL.

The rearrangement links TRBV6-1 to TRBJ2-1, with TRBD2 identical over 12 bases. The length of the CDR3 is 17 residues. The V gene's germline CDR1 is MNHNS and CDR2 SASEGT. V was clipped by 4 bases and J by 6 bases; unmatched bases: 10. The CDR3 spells CASSGPLTSGSFNEQFF. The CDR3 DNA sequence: TGTGCCAGCAGTGGCCCGTTGACTAGCGGGAGTTTCAATGAGCAGTTCTTC.

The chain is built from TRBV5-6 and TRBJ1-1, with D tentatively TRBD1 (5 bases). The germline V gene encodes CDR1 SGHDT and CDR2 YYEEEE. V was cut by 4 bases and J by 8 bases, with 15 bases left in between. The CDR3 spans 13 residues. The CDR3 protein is CASSPAGHIEAFF. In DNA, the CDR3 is TGTGCCAGCAGCCCGGCCGGACATATAGAAGCTTTCTTT.

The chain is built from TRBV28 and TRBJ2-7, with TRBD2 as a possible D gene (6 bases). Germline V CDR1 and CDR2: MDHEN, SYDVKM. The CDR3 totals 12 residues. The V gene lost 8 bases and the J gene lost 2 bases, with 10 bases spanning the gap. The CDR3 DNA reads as TGTGCCAGCCGGGGACTTCCCTACGAGCAGTACTTC. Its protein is CASRGLPYEQYF.

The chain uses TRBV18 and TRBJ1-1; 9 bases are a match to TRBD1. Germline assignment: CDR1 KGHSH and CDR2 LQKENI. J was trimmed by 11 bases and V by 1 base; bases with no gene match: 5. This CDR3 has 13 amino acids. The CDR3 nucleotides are TGTGCCAGCTCACCACATAAAGACAGGGGGGCTTTCTTT. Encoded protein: CASSPHKDRGAFF.

CDR3 sequence reads: CASSWDSPGYTF. CDR3 bases: TGTGCCAGCTCGTGGGACAGCCCTGGGTACACCTTC. The rearrangement uses TRBV18 and TRBJ1-2; the match to TRBD1 covers 7 bases. CDR3 size: 12 residues. CDR1 KGHSH and CDR2 LQKENI come from the germline V gene. Trimming removed 6 bases from V and 11 bases from J; junction bases left unmatched: 9.

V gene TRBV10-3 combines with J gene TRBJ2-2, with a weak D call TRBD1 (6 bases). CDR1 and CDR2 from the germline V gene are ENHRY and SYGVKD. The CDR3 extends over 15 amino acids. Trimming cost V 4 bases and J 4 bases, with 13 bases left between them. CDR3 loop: CAISAPGQSTGELFF. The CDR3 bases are TGTGCCATCAGTGCACCGGGACAATCCACCGGGGAGCTGTTTTTT.

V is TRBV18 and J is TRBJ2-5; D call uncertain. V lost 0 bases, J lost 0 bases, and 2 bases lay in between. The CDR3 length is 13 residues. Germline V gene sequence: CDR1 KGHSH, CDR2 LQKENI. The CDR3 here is CASSPPNQETQYF. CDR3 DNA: TGTGCCAGCTCACCACCTAACCAAGAGACCCAGTACTTC.

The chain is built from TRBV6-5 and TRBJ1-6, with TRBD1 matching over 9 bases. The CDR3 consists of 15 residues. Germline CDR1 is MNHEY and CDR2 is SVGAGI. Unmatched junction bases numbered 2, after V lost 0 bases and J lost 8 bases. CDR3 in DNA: TGTGCCAGCAGTTACTCCCGGACAGGGGATTCACCCCTCCACTTT. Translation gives CASSYSRTGDSPLHF.

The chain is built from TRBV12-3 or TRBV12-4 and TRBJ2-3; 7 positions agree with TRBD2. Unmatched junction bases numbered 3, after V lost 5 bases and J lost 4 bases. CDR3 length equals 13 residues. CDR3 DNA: TGTGCCAGCAGTCCCCGGGGGGCAGATACGCAGTATTTT. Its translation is CASSPRGADTQYF.

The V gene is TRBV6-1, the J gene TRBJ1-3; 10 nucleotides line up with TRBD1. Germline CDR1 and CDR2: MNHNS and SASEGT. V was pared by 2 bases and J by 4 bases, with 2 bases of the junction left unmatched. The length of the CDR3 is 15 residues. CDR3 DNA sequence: TGTGCCAGCAGTGAAACGGACAGGGGGGGAAACACCATATATTTT. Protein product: CASSETDRGGNTIYF.

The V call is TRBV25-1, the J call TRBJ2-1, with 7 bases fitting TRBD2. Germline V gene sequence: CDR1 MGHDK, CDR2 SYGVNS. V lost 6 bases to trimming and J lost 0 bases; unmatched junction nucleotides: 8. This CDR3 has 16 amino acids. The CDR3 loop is CASSVLAGSSYNEQFF. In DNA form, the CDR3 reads TGTGCCAGCAGCGTCTTAGCGGGTAGCTCCTACAATGAGCAGTTCTTC.

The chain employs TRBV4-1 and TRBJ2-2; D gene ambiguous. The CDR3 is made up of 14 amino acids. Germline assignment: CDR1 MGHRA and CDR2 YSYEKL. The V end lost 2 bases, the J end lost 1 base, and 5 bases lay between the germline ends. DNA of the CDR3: TGCGCCAGCAGCCAACCAATGAACACCGGGGAGCTGTTTTTT. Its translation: CASSQPMNTGELFF.

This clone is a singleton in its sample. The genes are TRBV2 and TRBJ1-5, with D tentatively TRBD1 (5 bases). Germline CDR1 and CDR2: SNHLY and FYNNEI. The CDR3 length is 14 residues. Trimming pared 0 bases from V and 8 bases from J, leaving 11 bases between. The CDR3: CASSEAGVNKPQHF. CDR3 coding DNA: TGTGCCAGCAGTGAAGCAGGGGTGAACAAGCCCCAGCATTTT.

The CDR3 coding sequence is TGTGCCAGTGACAGGGGTAATCAGCCCCAGCATTTT. Translating it yields CASDRGNQPQHF. The chain has TRBV2 and TRBJ1-5; 8 bases line up with TRBD1. Germline V gene data show CDR1 as SNHLY and CDR2 as FYNNEI. V shed 9 bases, J shed 4 bases, and the junction held 2 bases outside the gene matches. The CDR3 sequence is 12 residues long.

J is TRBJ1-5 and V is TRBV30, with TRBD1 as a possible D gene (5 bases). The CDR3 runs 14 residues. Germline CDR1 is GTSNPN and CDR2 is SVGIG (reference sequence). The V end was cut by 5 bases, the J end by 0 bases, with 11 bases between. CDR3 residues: CAWGGENSNQPQHF. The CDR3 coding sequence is TGTGCCTGGGGGGGAGAGAATAGCAATCAGCCCCAGCATTTT.

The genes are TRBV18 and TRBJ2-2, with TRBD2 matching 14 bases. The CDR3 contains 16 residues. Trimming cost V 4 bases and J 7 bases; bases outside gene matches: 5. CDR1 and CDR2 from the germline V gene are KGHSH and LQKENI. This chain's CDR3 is CASSRGLAGAGGELFF. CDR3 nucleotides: TGTGCCAGCTCACGGGGACTAGCGGGAGCTGGCGGGGAGCTGTTTTTT.

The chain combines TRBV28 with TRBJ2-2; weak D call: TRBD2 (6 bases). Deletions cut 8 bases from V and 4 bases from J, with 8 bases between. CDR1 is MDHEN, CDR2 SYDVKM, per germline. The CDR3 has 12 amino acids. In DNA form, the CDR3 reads TGTGCCAGCTGTAGCGGCACCGGGGAGCTGTTTTTT. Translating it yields CASCSGTGELFF.

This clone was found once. CDR3 DNA sequence: TGTGCCAGCAGCCAAACGGACAGGGGGAACAATGAGCAGTTCTTC. Translating it yields CASSQTDRGNNEQFF. This chain joins TRBV11-2 and TRBJ2-1; 10 positions match TRBD1. This CDR3 comprises 15 residues. The V and J ends lost 5 bases and 5 bases, in that order; junction bases with no gene match: 6. The V gene's germline CDR1 is SGHAT and CDR2 FQNNGV. The variable domain in full, with the rest retrieved from reference TRBV11-2 and TRBJ2-1, is EAGVAQSPRYKIIEKRQSVAFWCNPISGHATLYWYQQILGQGPKLLIQFQNNGVVDDSQLPKDRFSAERLKGVDSTLKIQPAKLEDSAVYLCASSQTDRGNNEQFFGPGTRLTVL.

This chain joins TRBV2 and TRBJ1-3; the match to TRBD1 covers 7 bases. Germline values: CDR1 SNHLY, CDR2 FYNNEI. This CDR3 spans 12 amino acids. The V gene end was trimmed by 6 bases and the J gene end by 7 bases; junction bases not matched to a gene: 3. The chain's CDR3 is CASRGTANTIYF. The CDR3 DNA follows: TGTGCCAGCAGGGGGACAGCCAACACCATATATTTT.

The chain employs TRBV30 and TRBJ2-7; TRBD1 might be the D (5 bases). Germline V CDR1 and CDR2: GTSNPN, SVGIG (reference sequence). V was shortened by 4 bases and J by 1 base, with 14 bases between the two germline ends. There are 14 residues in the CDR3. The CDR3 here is CAWTMTVSSYEQYF. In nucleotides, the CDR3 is TGTGCCTGGACCATGACAGTTTCTTCCTACGAGCAGTACTTC.

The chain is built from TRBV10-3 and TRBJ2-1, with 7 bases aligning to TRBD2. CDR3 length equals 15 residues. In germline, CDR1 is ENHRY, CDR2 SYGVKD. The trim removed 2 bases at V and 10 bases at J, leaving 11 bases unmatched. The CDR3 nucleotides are TGTGCCATCAGTGAGACGGGACTACCGACACAAGAGCAGTTCTTC. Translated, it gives CAISETGLPTQEQFF.